The TCR beta chain under discussion was sequenced for a study of control samples from healthy donors and cancer patients. Using immunoSEQ multiplex PCR, the repertoire was profiled, and TCRdb retains in-frame clones only, with some absent. The sample contains about 180,000 clones, nearly 90% of which appear only once. Germline V gene lookup returns CDR1 MDHEN and CDR2 SYDVKM. The CDR3 is 15 amino acids. Trimming cost V 5 bases and J 4 bases; bases outside gene matches: 7. Sequenced sample: blood. This clonotype was obtained from a woman aged 45 to 65 in good health. The rearrangement uses TRBV28 and TRBJ2-4; 8 bases match TRBD2. DNA of the CDR3: TGTGCCAGCAGTGACCCGGGACTAGTAAAAAACATTCAGTACTTC. This sequence encodes CASSDPGLVKNIQYF.